These T cell receptor beta chains were read from a single sample in a study of T cell responses to AZD1222 COVID-19 vaccine. Profiled with immunoSEQ multiplex PCR; TCRdb holds only in-frame clones, not every one. The sample carries 250,000 to 300,000 clones, around 93% recorded once. Specimen: peripheral blood, collected 28 days after the second AZD1222 dose. The receptors shown here come from an adult who received the AZD1222 COVID-19 vaccine. The CDR3 runs from the conserved cysteine through the conserved F or W. Fields, in order: CDR3 length, J gene, V gene, CDR3 protein.

13 | TRBJ1-1 | TRBV28 | CASTPEDRTEAFF
13 | TRBJ1-1 | TRBV28 | CASAGAAGAEAFF
15 | TRBJ2-7 | TRBV19 | CASKRDRTSAYEQYF
18 | TRBJ1-3 | TRBV2 | CASSGEPPGQGFGNTIYF
13 | TRBJ1-5 | TRBV18 | CASSEAGDQPQHF
16 | TRBJ1-6 | TRBV27 | CASSGAGTLYNSPLHF
16 | TRBJ1-6 | TRBV20-1 | CSASDTRQGNNSPLHF
15 | TRBJ2-7 | TRBV2 | CASSEAGQGVHEQYF
12 | TRBJ1-5 | TRBV10-1 | CASSFSNQPQHF
17 | TRBJ2-5 | TRBV7-9 | CASSLGFRRGEGETQYF
15 | TRBJ1-1 | TRBV27 | CASSRVVGPNTEAFF